The T cell receptor beta chain under discussion was sequenced for a study of blood T cell repertoires in COVID-19. On the study more broadly: Sample material is recorded as cDNA or gDNA derived from T cells, B-cell-depleted T cells, or PBMCs.

This CDR3 is built from 15 residues. CDR1 SEHNR and CDR2 FQNEAQ come from the germline V gene (reference sequence). V was trimmed by 1 base and J by 0 bases, leaving 10 bases between them. Measured with immunoSEQ multiplex PCR; TCRdb has only the in-frame clones, and not every one. The data hold 110,000 to 150,000 clones, with about 86% observed a single time. This TCR was sampled from a middle-aged woman with acute or convalescent COVID-19. Input material: peripheral blood. The V and J genes are TRBV7-9 and TRBJ2-7; possible D gene TRBD1, 6 bases. This CDR3 reads CASSLVSGASYEQYF. The CDR3 nucleotides read TGTGCCAGCAGCTTAGTGTCAGGGGCCTCCTACGAGCAGTACTTC. Using reference TRBV7-9 and TRBJ2-7 for the parts outside the CDR3, the full variable domain is DTGVSQNPRHKITKRGQNVTFRCDPISEHNRLYWYRQTLGQGPEFLTYFQNEAQLEKSRLLSDRFSAERPKGSFSTLEIQRTEQGDSAMYLCASSLVSGASYEQYFGPGTRLTVT.